This is a list of T cell receptor beta chains from one sample in a study of CD8+CD57+ T cells in acquired aplastic anemia. TCRdb ran MiXCR on the reads and lists one entry per CDR3 protein. In the table there are some 190,000 distinct CDR3 sequences, around 45% of which are singletons. Source material: sorted CD4+, CD8+, or CD8+CD57+ T cells (not recorded which) from PBMCs. The receptors here all came from a human donor in good health. CDR3s include the opening cysteine and the closing phenylalanine or tryptophan. D genes are given only for firm matches. A row's size may be missing; if present it is once, few, many or a size class.

abundance	v_gene	j_gene	d_gene	CDR3aa	CDR3nt
few	TRBV15	TRBJ1-1	NA	CATSRVPGSEAFF	TGTGCCACCAGCAGAGTTCCGGGGTCCGAAGCTTTCTTT
NA	TRBV24-1	TRBJ1-4	TRBD1	CATSAGTGQANEKLFF	TGTGCCACCAGTGCCGGGACAGGGCAAGCTAATGAAAAACTGTTTTTT
NA	TRBV7-3	TRBJ1-1	TRBD1	CASSLSGQGTEAFF	TGTGCCAGCAGCTTATCGGGACAGGGAACTGAAGCTTTCTTT
NA	TRBV9	TRBJ2-7	NA	CASSVDVGHEQYF	TGTGCCAGCAGCGTAGATGTGGGTCACGAGCAGTACTTC
NA	TRBV5-1	TRBJ1-2	TRBD1	CASSQGTGGSGYTF	TGCGCCAGCAGCCAGGGGACAGGGGGTAGTGGCTACACCTTC
NA	TRBV20-1	TRBJ2-1	TRBD2	CSEELAGGKGHEQFF	TGCAGTGAGGAACTAGCGGGAGGGAAAGGGCATGAGCAGTTCTTC
NA	TRBV19	TRBJ1-4	NA	CASNPRANEKLFF	TGTGCCAGTAACCCCAGGGCTAATGAAAAACTGTTTTTT
many	TRBV4-3	TRBJ1-2	TRBD1	CASSREQGLSYGYTF	TGCGCCAGCAGCCGCGAACAGGGGTTAAGCTATGGCTACACCTTC
NA	TRBV2	TRBJ2-1	TRBD2	CASSPPGGLSNEQFF	TGTGCCAGCTCACCCCCGGGGGGATTGAGCAATGAGCAGTTCTTC
NA	TRBV29-1	TRBJ2-1	TRBD2	CASSVNLAGYNEQFF	TGCGCCAGCAGTGTCAATCTAGCGGGGTACAATGAGCAGTTCTTC
NA	TRBV4-2	TRBJ2-1	NA	CASSQGEGSTVRFF	TGTGCCAGCAGCCAAGGAGAGGGGAGCACGGTTCGGTTCTTC
NA	TRBV19	TRBJ2-7	NA	CASRGDSSSYEQYF	TGTGCCAGTAGGGGGGACTCTAGCTCCTACGAGCAGTACTTC
many	TRBV7-9	TRBJ2-1	TRBD2	CASSLGTWTSGSDEQFF	TGTGCCAGCAGCTTAGGGACCTGGACTAGCGGGAGCGATGAGCAGTTCTTC
many	TRBV14	TRBJ2-7	TRBD1	CASSPRDSLSYEQYF	TGTGCCAGCAGCCCACGGGACAGCTTATCCTACGAGCAGTACTTC
NA	TRBV24-1	TRBJ2-7	NA	CATSDPSVYEQYF	TGTGCCACCAGTGATCCCTCAGTCTACGAGCAGTACTTC
NA	TRBV7-9	TRBJ1-1	NA	CASSLGRASTEAFF	TGTGCCAGCAGCTTAGGCAGGGCAAGCACTGAAGCTTTCTTT
NA	TRBV2	TRBJ1-2	TRBD1	CASTPTGGPNYGYTF	TGTGCCAGCACCCCGACAGGGGGCCCTAACTATGGCTACACCTTC
NA	TRBV2	TRBJ2-4	NA	CASSPEGSIQYF	TGTGCCAGCAGTCCGGAGGGGAGCATTCAGTACTTC
NA	TRBV24-1	TRBJ2-1	NA	CATSDGRRASNERFF	TGTGCCACCAGTGATGGACGCCGGGCCTCAAATGAGCGGTTCTTC
NA	TRBV15	TRBJ2-1	NA	CATSRPLRSGSYNEQFF	TGTGCCACCAGCAGGCCCTTGAGGAGCGGCTCCTACAATGAGCAGTTCTTC
NA	TRBV19	TRBJ2-3	TRBD2	CASSIGTSGRADTQYF	TGTGCCAGTAGTATAGGGACTAGCGGGAGAGCAGATACGCAGTATTTT
many	TRBV20-1	TRBJ1-2	NA	CSAQDGPDYGYTF	TGCAGTGCCCAGGACGGACCGGACTATGGCTACACCTTC
many	TRBV6-1	TRBJ2-3	NA	CASSPPGRNTQYF	TGTGCCAGCAGCCCCCCGGGACGCAATACGCAGTATTTT
few	TRBV3-1	TRBJ2-1	NA	CASSQGGRGGDEQFF	TGTGCCAGCAGCCAAGGTGGGAGAGGCGGTGATGAGCAGTTCTTC
many	TRBV6-1	TRBJ2-7	TRBD2	CASRPPLAGGPSYEQYF	TGTGCCAGCAGGCCGCCCTTAGCGGGAGGGCCTTCCTACGAGCAGTACTTC
medium-sized	TRBV2	TRBJ1-6	TRBD1	CASISGTGMGTLHF	TGTGCCAGCATTTCCGGGACAGGAATGGGCACCCTCCACTTT
few	TRBV7-9	TRBJ1-1	NA	CASSFVGPNTEAFF	TGTGCCAGCAGCTTTGTGGGACCGAACACTGAAGCTTTCTTT
many	TRBV18	TRBJ1-6	TRBD1	CASIGQGNSPLHF	TGTGCCAGTATCGGACAGGGGAATTCACCCCTCCACTTT
few	TRBV11-2	TRBJ1-6	NA	CASSLVGSSSYNSPLHF	TGTGCCAGCAGCTTAGTTGGGAGCAGCTCCTATAATTCACCCCTCCACTTT
few	TRBV20-1	TRBJ2-3	TRBD2	CSASPGGGLGDTQYF	TGCAGTGCTAGCCCGGGGGGGGGGCTTGGAGATACGCAGTATTTT
NA	TRBV30	TRBJ2-7	TRBD1	CAWSPQGQGWELYF	TGTGCCTGGAGTCCTCAGGGACAGGGGTGGGAGCTGTACTTC
NA	TRBV20-1	TRBJ1-2	NA	CSASQGSNYGYTF	TGCAGTGCTAGTCAGGGTTCTAACTATGGCTACACCTTC
few	TRBV6-1	TRBJ2-7	TRBD2	CASSPWIAGGSGLNYEQYF	TGTGCCAGCAGTCCCTGGATAGCGGGAGGTTCGGGACTCAACTACGAGCAGTACTTC
NA	TRBV7-9	TRBJ2-7	NA	CASSQETEQYF	TGTGCCAGCAGCCAAGAGACCGAGCAGTACTTC
NA	TRBV20-1	TRBJ2-7	NA	CSARDWTGNRPYEQYF	TGCAGTGCTAGAGATTGGACGGGCAATCGACCCTACGAGCAGTACTTC
NA	TRBV4-2	TRBJ2-1	TRBD2	CASSQEAETSGSLREQFF	TGTGCCAGCAGCCAAGAGGCAGAGACTAGCGGGAGTTTACGTGAGCAGTTCTTC
NA	TRBV29-1	TRBJ2-3	NA	CSVTRGTDTQYF	TGCAGCGTTACCCGGGGTACAGATACGCAGTATTTT
many	TRBV5-1	TRBJ1-6	NA	CASSFNRDANSPLHF	TGCGCCAGCAGCTTTAACCGGGACGCCAATTCACCCCTCCACTTT
NA	TRBV28	TRBJ1-5	NA	CASSLFWADGNQPQHF	TGTGCCAGCAGTTTATTCTGGGCGGATGGCAATCAGCCCCAGCATTTT
many	TRBV5-1	TRBJ2-1	TRBD2	CASSSTSGSANEQFF	TGCGCCAGCAGCTCCACTAGCGGGAGTGCCAATGAGCAGTTCTTC
NA	TRBV10-3	TRBJ1-1	TRBD1	CAIKGQGSGTEAFF	TGTGCCATCAAGGGACAGGGTTCGGGAACTGAAGCTTTCTTT
NA	TRBV9	TRBJ2-1	NA	CASSRTPRDTYNEQFF	TGTGCCAGCAGCCGTACCCCCCGGGACACCTACAATGAGCAGTTCTTC